Each of the 27 T cell receptor beta chains below was sequenced from the same sample in a study of CD8 T cells in Susac syndrome. RNA was extracted with the RNeasy kit, and a quantity of roughly 0.45 to 1 ug was reverse transcribed using random hexamers. TCRdb recomputed calls from the immunoSEQ multiplex PCR reads with MiXCR, one row per CDR3 protein. The sample lists about 22,000 distinct CDR3 sequences; 85% to 95% were seen once. The sequenced sample consisted of CD8+ T cells from PBMCs. The origin of the receptors is a human donor in good health.

The chain has TRBV6-2 or TRBV6-3 and TRBJ2-7; 7 bases agree with TRBD1. Looked up from germline, CDR1 is MNHEY and CDR2 is SVGEGT. The junction had 13 bases not matched to a gene; V was cut back by 5 bases and J by 0 bases. CDR3 size: 17 residues. This CDR3 is CASSPRQGDLHSYEQYF. CDR3 DNA: TGTGCCAGCAGTCCCCGACAGGGAGATTTACACTCCTACGAGCAGTACTTC.

V gene TRBV4-3 combines with J gene TRBJ2-3; 7 bases line up with TRBD2. The germline V gene has CDR1 LGHNA and CDR2 YSLEER. The CDR3 sequence is 14 residues long. V gave up 3 bases and J gave up 11 bases; unmatched junction bases: 11. CDR3 sequence: CASSHRQAGIKQYF. Here the CDR3 DNA reads TGCGCCAGCAGCCACCGCCAAGCGGGGATCAAGCAGTATTTT.

The chain is built from TRBV12-5 and TRBJ2-2; 9 nucleotides match TRBD2. Per the germline V gene, CDR1 is LGHNT and CDR2 is FRNRAP. The CDR3 spans 16 residues. J gave up 1 base and V 3 bases, and 3 bases lay outside the gene matches. CDR3 in amino acids: CASGFLAGRNTGELFF. In DNA form, the CDR3 reads TGTGCTAGTGGTTTCCTAGCGGGGAGGAACACCGGGGAGCTGTTTTTT.

A single count supports this clonotype. The chain joins TRBV2 to TRBJ2-6; no firm D call. This CDR3 region has 17 residues. Looked up from germline, CDR1 is SNHLY and CDR2 is FYNNEI. V was cut by 3 bases and J by 0 bases, with 12 bases left in between. The CDR3: CASSETTRSSGANVLTF. CDR3 coding DNA: TGTGCCAGCAGTGAGACAACCCGGAGCTCTGGGGCCAACGTCCTGACTTTC.

CDR3 protein: CSALTGVSGNTIYF. The CDR3 region has the DNA TGCAGTGCCCTTACAGGGGTCTCTGGAAACACCATATATTTT. This rearrangement joins TRBV20-1 to TRBJ1-3; 7 nucleotides match TRBD1. V was pared by 6 bases and J by 0 bases, with 5 bases of the junction left unmatched. CDR1 and CDR2 from the germline V gene are DFQATT and SNEGSKA (reference sequence). The CDR3 runs 14 residues.

The chain links TRBV7-2 to TRBJ2-2; TRBD2 aligns across 12 bases. V shed 2 bases, J shed 10 bases, and the junction held 5 bases outside the gene matches. The CDR3 totals 15 residues. From germline, CDR1 is SGHTA and CDR2 FQGNSA. CDR3 protein: CASSLNLAGGLELFF. The CDR3 DNA reads TGTGCCAGCAGCTTAAATCTAGCGGGGGGGCTGGAGCTGTTTTTT.

This clonotype occurred once. The J gene is TRBJ2-4, the V gene TRBV29-1; D is uncertain. Trimming left V 2 bases short and J 0 bases short, with 17 bases between. The CDR3 has 17 amino acids. Germline V CDR1 and CDR2: SQVTM, ANQGSEA. CDR3 region: CSVELWVRTVAKNIQYF. The DNA of the CDR3 is TGCAGCGTTGAACTGTGGGTGAGGACGGTAGCCAAAAACATTCAGTACTTC.

This chain connects TRBV15 to TRBJ1-1; no clear D. Trimming removed 0 bases at V and 0 bases at J, with 8 bases between. This CDR3 comprises 15 residues. From germline, CDR1 is LNHNV and CDR2 YYDKDF (reference sequence). The CDR3 sequence is CATSRDRVLNTEAFF. CDR3 nucleotides: TGTGCCACCAGCAGAGACCGCGTGCTGAACACTGAAGCTTTCTTT.

In this sample, this clonotype turned up once. This rearrangement joins TRBV5-1 to TRBJ1-1; the match to TRBD1 covers 7 bases. Germline CDR1 and CDR2: SGHRS and YFSETQ. V shed 0 bases, J shed 5 bases, and the junction held 7 bases outside the gene matches. The CDR3 has 15 amino acids. This chain's CDR3 is CASSLDRGMGTEAFF. The CDR3 nucleotides read TGCGCCAGCAGCTTGGACAGGGGCATGGGTACTGAAGCTTTCTTT.

Only one count was recorded for this clonotype. CDR3: CSASDRSYSNQPQHF. The CDR3 coding sequence is TGCAGTGCTAGTGATAGAAGCTATAGCAATCAGCCCCAGCATTTT. The chain carries TRBV20-1 and TRBJ1-5; the D is unclear. CDR1 is DFQATT, CDR2 SNEGSKA, per germline (reference sequence). The CDR3 is 15 residues long. Trimming left V 3 bases short and J 0 bases short, with 12 bases between.

The chain combines TRBV13 with TRBJ2-7; D could derive from TRBD1 or TRBD2 (6 bases each). This CDR3 contains 14 residues. Between the trimmed V and J ends, which lost 5 bases and 3 bases, there was a span of 14 bases. In germline, CDR1 is PRHDT, CDR2 FYEKMQ (reference sequence). The CDR3 region has the DNA TGTGCCAGCAGCCTCGAGGGGGGAGACTACGAGCAGTACTTC. Encoded protein: CASSLEGGDYEQYF.

V is TRBV15 and J is TRBJ2-1; a possible D gene is TRBD2 (6 bases). Trimming removed 8 bases from V and 5 bases from J, with 19 bases in between. The CDR3 runs 15 residues. Germline-derived CDR1 and CDR2 are LNHNV and YYDKDF (reference sequence). CDR3 DNA sequence: TGTGCCACCGAAATTCGGGCGGGGACGCACAATGAGCAGTTCTTC. Translated, it gives CATEIRAGTHNEQFF.

The chain links TRBV2 to TRBJ2-2, with D unresolved. V lost 2 bases, J lost 0 bases, and 4 bases lay in between. This CDR3 has 14 residues. CDR1 is SNHLY and CDR2 is FYNNEI in the germline V gene. CDR3 nucleotides: TGTGCCAGCAGTGAATTTTCGAACACCGGGGAGCTGTTTTTT. Translating gives CASSEFSNTGELFF.

The chain couples TRBV19 to TRBJ2-5; 10 bases match TRBD1. There are 16 residues in the CDR3. V gave up 6 bases and J gave up 1 base; unmatched junction bases: 8. Germline V CDR1 and CDR2: LNHDA, SQIVND (reference sequence). The CDR3 loop is CASSDPGQGTQETQYF. DNA of the CDR3: TGTGCCAGTAGCGATCCGGGACAGGGGACCCAAGAGACCCAGTACTTC.

The V and J genes are TRBV27 and TRBJ2-3; 9 bases align to TRBD2. The CDR3 length is 17 residues. Trimming cost V 1 base and J 2 bases; bases outside gene matches: 7. Per germline, CDR1 MNHEY and CDR2 SMNVEV (reference sequence). The CDR3 sequence: CASSLWMGGGATDTQYF. CDR3 coding DNA: TGTGCCAGCAGTTTATGGATGGGCGGGGGGGCCACAGATACGCAGTATTTT.

The chain links TRBV19 to TRBJ1-1; D is perhaps TRBD1 (5 bases). Trimming left V 1 base short and J 0 bases short, with 9 bases between. From germline, CDR1 is LNHDA and CDR2 SQIVND (reference sequence). The length of the CDR3 is 15 residues. This chain's CDR3 is CASSIAEGLNTEAFF. The CDR3 DNA is TGTGCCAGTAGTATAGCGGAGGGGCTGAACACTGAAGCTTTCTTT.

Concerning this clonotype itself: A junction end diverges from the germline sequence, so it may reflect a read error. The V and J genes are TRBV10-3 and TRBJ2-3; TRBD1 aligns across 7 bases. The V gene's germline CDR1 is ENHRY and CDR2 SYGVKD. The CDR3 consists of 16 residues. The CDR3 DNA reads TGTGCCATCAGTGAGTCTAGGGGACAGAGCACAGATATGCAGTATTTT. It translates to CAISESRGQSTDMQYF.

The chain couples TRBV12-3 or TRBV12-4 to TRBJ2-7; 8 positions match TRBD1. With 5 bases clipped from V and 3 bases from J, the junction kept 6 bases outside the gene matches. The CDR3 contains 14 residues. The CDR3 sequence is CASSPGTGYYEQYF. The CDR3 DNA reads TGTGCCAGCAGTCCCGGGACAGGATACTACGAGCAGTACTTC.

V and J are TRBV2 and TRBJ1-3; no clear D. V shed 6 bases and J shed 2 bases, with 11 bases lying between them. The CDR3 is 14 amino acids. CDR1 is SNHLY and CDR2 is FYNNEI in the germline V gene. The CDR3 here is CASSGGQAGNTIYF. The CDR3 region has the DNA TGTGCCAGCAGCGGAGGGCAGGCTGGAAACACCATATATTTT.

The V call is TRBV10-3, the J call TRBJ2-3; D unresolved. CDR1 and CDR2 (germline): ENHRY, SYGVKD. V shed 8 bases and J shed 4 bases, with 25 bases lying between them. The CDR3 is 17 amino acids. CDR3 sequence reads: CAIDPRLKGQTADTQYF. The DNA for the CDR3 is TGTGCCATCGATCCGCGTCTTAAGGGTCAGACGGCAGATACGCAGTATTTT.

The chain uses TRBV5-6 and TRBJ2-7, with D maybe TRBD1 (6 bases). Between the trimmed V and J ends, which lost 7 bases and 4 bases, there was a span of 15 bases. Germline assignment: CDR1 SGHDT and CDR2 YYEEEE. The CDR3 spans 13 residues. CDR3 sequence (DNA): TGTGCCAGCCAGCGTACAGGGAAATACGAGCAGTACTTC. Encoded protein: CASQRTGKYEQYF.

V usage is TRBV7-8 and J usage is TRBJ1-3; a possible D gene is TRBD1 (6 bases). Deletions cut 4 bases from V and 0 bases from J, with 10 bases between. Germline CDR1 and CDR2: SGHVS and FQNEAQ. CDR3 length: 15 amino acids. The CDR3 reads CASSSRGYSGNTIYF. The CDR3 DNA reads TGTGCCAGCAGCTCCAGGGGCTACTCTGGAAACACCATATATTTT. Variable domain in full (rest from reference TRBV7-8 and TRBJ1-3): GAGVSQSPRYKVAKRGQDVALRCDPISGHVSLFWYQQALGQGPEFLTYFQNEAQLDKSGLPSDRFFAERPEGSVSTLKIQRTQQEDSAVYLCASSSRGYSGNTIYFGEGSWLTVV.

This clonotype was observed once. The genes are TRBV10-2 and TRBJ2-7, with D possibly being TRBD1 (5 bases). CDR1 is WSHSY and CDR2 is SAAADI in the germline V gene. Trimming pared 5 bases from V and 4 bases from J, leaving 12 bases between. The CDR3 consists of 13 residues. CDR3 bases: TGCGCCAGCAGTCTGCTCAGGGTGTACGAGCAGTACTTC. Protein product: CASSLLRVYEQYF.

The chain combines TRBV19 with TRBJ2-1; D gene ambiguous. This CDR3 has 13 residues. Per the germline V gene, CDR1 is LNHDA and CDR2 is SQIVND (reference sequence). With 7 bases removed from V and 5 bases from J, the gap between germline ends came to 12 bases. The CDR3 region is CASTLTPNNEQFF. The DNA of the CDR3 is TGTGCCAGTACTTTAACACCTAACAATGAGCAGTTCTTC.

The DNA for the CDR3 is TGCAGTGCTAGAGCGGGCGTTGCAAGGACGGCCAACACTGAAGCTTTCTTT. This encodes CSARAGVARTANTEAFF. The V gene is TRBV20-1, the J gene TRBJ1-1, with D hard to call. V lost 1 base and J lost 2, with 20 bases in between. The CDR3 consists of 17 residues. The germline CDR1 and CDR2 sequences are DFQATT and SNEGSKA (reference sequence).

V usage is TRBV11-2 and J usage is TRBJ1-1; D remains unclear. Trimming stripped 6 bases from V and 1 base from J, with 9 bases between. Germline assignment: CDR1 SGHAT and CDR2 FQNNGV. The CDR3 is made up of 13 amino acids. The CDR3 sequence: CASRSDGNTEAFF. CDR3 nucleotide sequence: TGTGCCAGCAGATCTGACGGGAACACTGAAGCTTTCTTT.

The chain combines TRBV6-5 with TRBJ2-1; 8 nucleotides agree with TRBD1. CDR1 and CDR2 (germline): MNHEY, SVGAGI. V lost 6 bases and J lost 7; bases outside the gene matches: 11. This CDR3 contains 15 residues. CDR3 loop: CASSPLGRGQNEQFF. The CDR3 DNA follows: TGTGCCAGCAGCCCCTTGGGCAGGGGGCAAAATGAGCAGTTCTTC.